A selection of T cell receptor beta chains follows, all from one sample in a study of blood T cell repertoires in COVID-19. The assay was immunoSEQ multiplex PCR, and TCRdb's table has in-frame clones only and misses some. The sample gives around 370,000 clones, around 90% of which show up once; about 6.8% is in the top ten. The source material was peripheral blood. Receptors were obtained from a man aged 18 to 29 with active or convalescent COVID-19. Both conserved end residues are part of each CDR3. D genes are given only for firm matches. The size entry is marked missing in some rows and otherwise reads once, few, many or a size class.

>-|few|TRBJ1-2|TRBV9
TGTGCCAGCAGCCTCCAGGGGTCTTCTAACTATGGCTACACCTTC
CASSLQGSSNYGYTF
>TRBD1|-|TRBJ2-6|TRBV4-3
TGCGCCAGCAGCCCCGGACAGGGGCAGAGCCGGGCCAACGTGCTGACTTTC
CASSPGQGQSRANVLTF
>-|-|TRBJ2-3|TRBV6-5
TGTGCCAGCGGGGGCGCGGAGGATACGCAGTATTTT
CASGGAEDTQYF
>-|-|TRBJ2-3|TRBV7-2
TGTGCCAGCAGCCCCTACAGGGCGGATACGCAGTATTTT
CASSPYRADTQYF
>TRBD2|few|TRBJ2-7|TRBV6-6
TGTGCCAGCAGAGCCACGGGACTAGCGGCCGACTACGAGCAGTACTTC
CASRATGLAADYEQYF
>-|-|TRBJ2-5|TRBV9
TGTGCCAGCAGCCCCGGGTCCCAAGAGACCCAGTACTTC
CASSPGSQETQYF
>-|-|TRBJ1-2|TRBV23-1
TGCGCCAGCAGCCATTATGGCTACACCTTC
CASSHYGYTF
>-|-|TRBJ2-6|TRBV9
TGTGCCAGCAGCGTCTACGGCTCTGGGGCCAACGTGCTGACTTTC
CASSVYGSGANVLTF
>TRBD2|-|TRBJ2-1|TRBV20-1
TGTTCCGGGAGGGCCTACAATGAGCAGTTCTTC
CSGRAYNEQFF
>-|once|TRBJ1-1|TRBV3-1/TRBV3-2
TGTGCCAGCAGCCAAGGTCCAGGGCCGAACACTGAAGCTTTCTTT
CASSQGPGPNTEAFF
>-|-|TRBJ1-2|TRBV28
TGTGCCAGCAGTTTCGGGTTTGGCTACACCTTC
CASSFGFGYTF
>TRBD2|-|TRBJ2-7|TRBV27
TGTGCCAGCAGTACTACCCTCCTAGCGGGAGGGCCCTACGAGCAGTACTTC
CASSTTLLAGGPYEQYF
>-|-|TRBJ1-2|TRBV28
TGTGCCAGCATGGGCACTGGGTATGGCTACACCTTC
CASMGTGYGYTF
>TRBD1|-|TRBJ2-3|TRBV27
TGTGCCAGCAGTCCATGGACAGGGGGCGATACGCAGTATTTT
CASSPWTGGDTQYF
>-|-|TRBJ2-7|TRBV7-9
TGTGCCAGCAGACCGGGACACCGCTACGAGCAGTACTTC
CASRPGHRYEQYF
>TRBD1|once|TRBJ1-6|TRBV6-2/TRBV6-3
TGTGCCAGCAGTTACTCGGGACAGCTTAATTCACCCCTCCACTTT
CASSYSGQLNSPLHF
>TRBD1|-|TRBJ1-5|TRBV19
TGTGCCAGTAGTACCTCCGGGACAGGGGGCCCCGGGAAAGCCCAGCATTTT
CASSTSGTGGPGKAQHF
>-|-|TRBJ2-3|TRBV11-2
TGTGCCAGCAGCTTAGTCCCCCTGGACTATTGGGCAGGAGATACGCAGTATTTT
CASSLVPLDYWAGDTQYF
>-|-|TRBJ2-1|TRBV27
TGTGCCAGCAGTTTCCCACAGGAGTTCGGCAATGAGCAGTTCTTC
CASSFPQEFGNEQFF
>-|-|TRBJ1-2|TRBV28
TGTGCCAGCATGGGCAGGGGCGTTTATGGCTACACCTTC
CASMGRGVYGYTF
>-|-|TRBJ2-2|TRBV10-3
TGTGCCATCAGTGAGTTGGAGGGGTTGACCGGGGAGCTGTTTTTT
CAISELEGLTGELFF
>-|-|TRBJ2-1|TRBV24-1
TGTGCCACCAGTGAGCCCGGTTCCTACAATGAGCAGTTCTTC
CATSEPGSYNEQFF
>TRBD2|-|TRBJ2-4|TRBV5-5
TGTGCCAGCAGCTTGTTAGGTAGCGGGGGAGTCAAAAACATTCAGTACTTC
CASSLLGSGGVKNIQYF
>TRBD1|-|TRBJ2-1|TRBV6-2/TRBV6-3
TGTGCCAGCAGCCGCGAAACAGGGGGCTTCTACAATGAGCAGTTCTTC
CASSRETGGFYNEQFF
>-|-|TRBJ1-1|TRBV7-9
TGTGCCAGCAGCTTATTGGACAGCGACACTGAAGCTTTCTTT
CASSLLDSDTEAFF
>TRBD2|once|TRBJ2-1|TRBV5-5
TGTGCCAGCAGCCATAGCGGGACCCAGGGGAATGAGCAGTTCTTC
CASSHSGTQGNEQFF
>TRBD1|once|TRBJ2-7|TRBV3-1/TRBV3-2
TGTGCCAGCAGCCGGGACAGGGGAATCAGAGAGCAGTACTTC
CASSRDRGIREQYF
>-|-|TRBJ1-1|TRBV6-5
TGTGCCAGCAGTTACTCTCCGGGGGTAGGAGCTTTCTTT
CASSYSPGVGAFF
>TRBD2|-|TRBJ2-3|TRBV4-3
TGCGCCAGCAGCCACGATCCCCCCCAAGCGGGAACAAGCACAGATACGCAGTATTTT
CASSHDPPQAGTSTDTQYF
>TRBD2|-|TRBJ2-1|TRBV29-1
TGCAGCGTTGAAACCCTAAGGGAGCGGGAGACCTACAATGAGCAGTTCTTC
CSVETLRERETYNEQFF
>-|-|TRBJ1-1|TRBV9
TGTGCCAGCGGAGGGGTGAACACTGAAGCTTTCTTT
CASGGVNTEAFF
>TRBD1|few|TRBJ1-2|TRBV27
TGTGCCAGCAGTCCGGACAGGGCGATCTACTATGGCTACACCTTC
CASSPDRAIYYGYTF
>TRBD1|-|TRBJ1-2|TRBV27
TGTGCCAGCAGTATCGGGACAGGGGAACGTGGCTACACCTTC
CASSIGTGERGYTF
>TRBD1|-|TRBJ1-5|TRBV7-2
TGTGCCAGCAGCATAGGACAGGGAAACAATCAGCCCCAGCATTTT
CASSIGQGNNQPQHF
>-|-|TRBJ1-6|TRBV7-9
TGTGCCAGCAGCTTAGCCTCTCATTCACCCCTCCACTTT
CASSLASHSPLHF
>-|-|TRBJ2-7|TRBV21-1
TGTGCCAGCAGCAACCGACAGGGGAGAAGGCACGAGCAGTACTTC
CASSNRQGRRHEQYF
>TRBD1|-|TRBJ2-7|TRBV20-1
TGCAGTGCTAGTGGTGGGACAGGGGGAGTCGAGCAGTACTTC
CSASGGTGGVEQYF
>TRBD2|-|TRBJ2-1|TRBV7-6
TGTGCCAGCACAACCCAGGGAGGGCCATACAATGAGCAGTTCTTC
CASTTQGGPYNEQFF
>-|-|TRBJ1-5|TRBV4-3
TGCGCCAGCAGCCAAGATGGGGGGACTCAGCCCCAGCATTTT
CASSQDGGTQPQHF
>TRBD1|-|TRBJ1-6|TRBV3-1/TRBV3-2
TGTGCCAGCAGCCAGGCGTACAGGGGACGCACCTATAATTCACCCCTCCACTTT
CASSQAYRGRTYNSPLHF
>-|-|TRBJ1-4|TRBV19
TGTGCCAGTAGTATCGGAGGGGCCAAACTGTTTTTT
CASSIGGAKLFF
>-|-|TRBJ1-1|TRBV6-5
TGTGCCAGCAGCCCCAAAGTGAGTTACAACACTGAAGCTTTCTTT
CASSPKVSYNTEAFF
>-|-|TRBJ1-4|TRBV24-1
TGTGCCACCAGTGATTGGGGGCCGAATGAAAAACTGTTTTTT
CATSDWGPNEKLFF
>TRBD2|-|TRBJ2-3|TRBV12-5
TGTGCTAGTGGTTGGACTAGCGGGGGCCGCACAGATACGCAGTATTTT
CASGWTSGGRTDTQYF
>TRBD1|-|TRBJ1-6|TRBV28
TGTGCCAGCAGAAGCCGACAGGGGATTTCCTATAATTCACCCCTCCACTTT
CASRSRQGISYNSPLHF
>-|-|TRBJ2-5|TRBV3-1/TRBV3-2
TGTGCCAGCAGCCAAGTCTCTTCCCAAGAGACCCAGTACTTC
CASSQVSSQETQYF
>-|-|TRBJ1-2|TRBV27
TGTGCCAGCAGTTCGTCAGGGTTGGCTGGCTATGGCTACACCTTC
CASSSSGLAGYGYTF
>-|-|TRBJ1-2|TRBV27
TGTGCCAGCAGTTTATCTGGGGCTTCTACCCCCTATGGCTACACCTTC
CASSLSGASTPYGYTF
>-|once|TRBJ1-5|TRBV19
TGTGCCAGTAAGATTGGGGGGGAACGCAATCAGCCCCAGCATTTT
CASKIGGERNQPQHF
>-|-|TRBJ1-3|TRBV6-2/TRBV6-3
TGTGCCAGCAGTCTTCTGGACAGCAACTCTGGAAACACCATATATTTT
CASSLLDSNSGNTIYF
>TRBD2|-|TRBJ2-1|TRBV6-2/TRBV6-3
TGTGCCAGCAGTCCCTGGGGACTAGCGGGAGCTTATGAGCAGTTCTTC
CASSPWGLAGAYEQFF
>TRBD1|few|TRBJ1-4|TRBV7-6
TGTGCCAGCAGCTTAGCCAGGGGGGTGGGTGAAAAACTGTTTTTT
CASSLARGVGEKLFF
>-|-|TRBJ1-6|TRBV6-4
TGTGCCAGCAGTGAGACTATTGGGGATTCACCCCTCCACTTT
CASSETIGDSPLHF